The clone carrying this TCR beta chain was observed once. J lost 0 bases, V lost 4 bases, and 2 bases had no gene match. Germline V gives CDR1 LGHNA, CDR2 YSLEER. The CDR3 is made up of 17 amino acids. Clones were read by immunoSEQ multiplex PCR, and TCRdb kept only the in-frame ones, dropping some. Altogether approximately 300,000 clones are present, approximately 92% being singletons, with the ten largest covering about 18%. Recruitment covered some 25 US areas and drew participants whose ages spanned about 18 to 89 years. Cohort 3 recovered donors had two negative PCRs, clearance, or symptom resolution. The sample belongs to a study of blood T cell repertoires in COVID-19. Study-wide context: The samples span acute and convalescent COVID-19 from the United States, Italy and Spain. Sources were T cells, B-cell-depleted T cells, or PBMCs; the material itself was cDNA or gDNA.

V is TRBV4-3 and J is TRBJ2-6, with 11 bases identical to TRBD2. The TCR sequence derives from a woman between 25 and 40 years old who had recovered from COVID-19. Sequencing was done on a sample of PBMCs or T cells enriched from blood (not recorded which). The CDR3 region is CASSRGLAGSGANVLTF. The CDR3 coding sequence is TGCGCCAGCAGCCGCGGACTAGCGGGCTCTGGGGCCAACGTCCTGACTTTC.